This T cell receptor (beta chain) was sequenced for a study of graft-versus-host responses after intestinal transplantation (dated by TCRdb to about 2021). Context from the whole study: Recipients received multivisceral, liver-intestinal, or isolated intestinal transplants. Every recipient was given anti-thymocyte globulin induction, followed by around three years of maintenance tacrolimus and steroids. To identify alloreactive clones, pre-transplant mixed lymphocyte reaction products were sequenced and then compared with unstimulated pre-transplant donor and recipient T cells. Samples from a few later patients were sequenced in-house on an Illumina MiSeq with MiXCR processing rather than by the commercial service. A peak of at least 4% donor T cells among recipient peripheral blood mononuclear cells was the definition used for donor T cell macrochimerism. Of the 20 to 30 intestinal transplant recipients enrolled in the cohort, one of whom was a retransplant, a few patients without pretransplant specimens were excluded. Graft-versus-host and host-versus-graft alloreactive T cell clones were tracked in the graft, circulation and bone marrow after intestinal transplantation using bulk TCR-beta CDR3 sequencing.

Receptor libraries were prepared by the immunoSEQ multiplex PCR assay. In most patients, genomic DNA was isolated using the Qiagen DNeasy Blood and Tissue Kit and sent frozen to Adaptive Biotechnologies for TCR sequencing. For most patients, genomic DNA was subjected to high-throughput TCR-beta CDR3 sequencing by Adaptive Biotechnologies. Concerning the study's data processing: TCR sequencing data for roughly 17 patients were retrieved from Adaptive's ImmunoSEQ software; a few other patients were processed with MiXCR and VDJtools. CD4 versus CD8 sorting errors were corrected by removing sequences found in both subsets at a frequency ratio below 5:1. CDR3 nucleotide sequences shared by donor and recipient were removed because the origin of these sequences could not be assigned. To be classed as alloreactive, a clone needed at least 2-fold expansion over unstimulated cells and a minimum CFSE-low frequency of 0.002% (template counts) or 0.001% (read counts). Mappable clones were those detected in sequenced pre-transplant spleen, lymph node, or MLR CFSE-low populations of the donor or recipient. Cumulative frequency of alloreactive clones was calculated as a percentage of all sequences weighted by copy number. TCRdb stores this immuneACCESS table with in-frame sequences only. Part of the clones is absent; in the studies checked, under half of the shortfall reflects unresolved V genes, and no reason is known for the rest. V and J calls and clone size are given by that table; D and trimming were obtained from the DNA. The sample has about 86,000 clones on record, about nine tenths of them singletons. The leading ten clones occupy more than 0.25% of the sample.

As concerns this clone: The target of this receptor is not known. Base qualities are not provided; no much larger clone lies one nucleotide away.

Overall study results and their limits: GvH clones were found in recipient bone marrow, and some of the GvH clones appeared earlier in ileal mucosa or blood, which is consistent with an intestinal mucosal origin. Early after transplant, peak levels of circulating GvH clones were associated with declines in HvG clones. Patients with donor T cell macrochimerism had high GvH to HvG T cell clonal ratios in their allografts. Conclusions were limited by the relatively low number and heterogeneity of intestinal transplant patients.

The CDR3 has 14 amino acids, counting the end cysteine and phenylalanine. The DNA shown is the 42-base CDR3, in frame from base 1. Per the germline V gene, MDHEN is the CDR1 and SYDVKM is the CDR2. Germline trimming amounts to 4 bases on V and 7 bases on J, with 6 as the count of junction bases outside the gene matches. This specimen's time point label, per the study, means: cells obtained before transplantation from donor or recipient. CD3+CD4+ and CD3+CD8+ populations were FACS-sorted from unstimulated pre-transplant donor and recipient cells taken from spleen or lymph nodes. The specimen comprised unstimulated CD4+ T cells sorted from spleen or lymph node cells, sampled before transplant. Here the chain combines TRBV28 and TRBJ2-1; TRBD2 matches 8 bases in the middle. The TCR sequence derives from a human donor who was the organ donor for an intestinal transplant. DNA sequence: TGTGCCAGCAGTTACCCGGGAGGGCCAAATGAGCAGTTCTTC. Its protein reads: CASSYPGGPNEQFF.